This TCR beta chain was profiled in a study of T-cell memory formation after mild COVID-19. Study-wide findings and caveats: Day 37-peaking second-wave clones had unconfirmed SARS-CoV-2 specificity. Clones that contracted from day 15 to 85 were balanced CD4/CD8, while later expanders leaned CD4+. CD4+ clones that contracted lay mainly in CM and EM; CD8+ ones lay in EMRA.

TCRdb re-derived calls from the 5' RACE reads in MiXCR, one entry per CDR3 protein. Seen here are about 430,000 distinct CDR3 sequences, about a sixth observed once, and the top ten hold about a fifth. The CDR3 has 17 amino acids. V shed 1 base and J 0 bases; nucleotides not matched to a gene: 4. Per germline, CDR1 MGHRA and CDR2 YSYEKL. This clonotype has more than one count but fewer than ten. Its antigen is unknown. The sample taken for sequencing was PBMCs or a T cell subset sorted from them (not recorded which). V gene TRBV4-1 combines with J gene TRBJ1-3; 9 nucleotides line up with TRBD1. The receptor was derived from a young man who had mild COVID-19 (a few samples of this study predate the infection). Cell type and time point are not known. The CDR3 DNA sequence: TGCGCCAGCAGCCAAGGGGGACAGGGACACTCTGGAAACACCATATATTTT. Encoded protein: CASSQGGQGHSGNTIYF.